Listed below are T cell receptor beta chains from one sample, sequenced in a study of OX40 agonist ivuxolimab in advanced cancers. The method was immunoSEQ multiplex PCR; TCRdb's version includes in-frame clones alone and lacks a portion of them. The table records about 110,000 clones, about 92% of them present only once. The sequencing used CD4+ or CD8+ T cells sorted from blood, collected in a trial of the OX40 agonist ivuxolimab. The receptors derive from an adult with an advanced solid tumor such as melanoma, head and neck, liver or kidney cancer. Each CDR3 is given with its conserved first and last residue. The D gene is left open where the match is weak. Size is stated for part of the rows, as once, few or many counts, or as a class when the clone is expanded.

cdr3_nt cdr3_aa d_call j_call v_call clone_size
TGTGCCAGCACACTAGGGCTTAGCGGGATCGATGAGCAGTTCTTC CASTLGLSGIDEQFF TRBD2 TRBJ2-1 TRBV11-1 NA
TGCAGCGTTGCAGGAGGCAGTACTAGCACAGATACGCAGTATTTT CSVAGGSTSTDTQYF NA TRBJ2-3 TRBV29-1 NA
TGTGCCAGCAGCGTCTACTCTGGGACAGGAGAAAGCTACGAGCAGTACTTC CASSVYSGTGESYEQYF TRBD1 TRBJ2-7 TRBV9 NA
TGTGCCAGCAGCCAAGACGGAGGGTATTATGGCTACACCTTC CASSQDGGYYGYTF NA TRBJ1-2 TRBV14 NA
TGTGCCAGCAGCCTCGGGACAGCTGGAAACACCATATATTTT CASSLGTAGNTIYF TRBD1 TRBJ1-3 TRBV11-2 NA
TGTGCCAGCAGCTCTCTTAATGAAAAACTGTTTTTT CASSSLNEKLFF NA TRBJ1-4 TRBV7-2 NA
TGTGCCAGCAGTCGGGAGTCTAGCACAGATACGCAGTATTTT CASSRESSTDTQYF NA TRBJ2-3 TRBV5-4 once
TGTGCCAGCAGAGAAGGCATTGAGCAGTTCTTC CASREGIEQFF NA TRBJ2-1 TRBV7-2 NA
TGTGCCAGCTCGACTAGCGGGAGAGGGAATGAGCAGTTCTTC CASSTSGRGNEQFF TRBD2 TRBJ2-1 TRBV7-6 NA
TGTGGGACAGGACTTAGCAATCAGCCCCAGCATTTT CGTGLSNQPQHF TRBD1 TRBJ1-5 TRBV6-1 NA
TGCGCCAGCAGCCCGTCGACAGGTCAGACCGGGGAGCTGTTTTTT CASSPSTGQTGELFF NA TRBJ2-2 TRBV5-1 NA
TGTGCCAGCTCACCACCAGAAGGGGGTCCATACGAGCAGTACTTC CASSPPEGGPYEQYF NA TRBJ2-7 TRBV18 NA
TGTGCCAGCAGCTCCCGGACATCCCAAGAGACCCAGTACTTC CASSSRTSQETQYF NA TRBJ2-5 TRBV5-5 NA
TGTGCCATCGGGGCCGGGACAGGGTCCAATCAGCCCCAGCATTTT CAIGAGTGSNQPQHF TRBD1 TRBJ1-5 TRBV10-3 NA
TGTGCCAGCAGCCCAAGGGACGGGAGGCCTGAAGCTTTCTTT CASSPRDGRPEAFF NA TRBJ1-1 TRBV5-4 NA
TGTGCCAGCAGCTTAGGAGCAGGGGCTCAAGGCTACACCTTC CASSLGAGAQGYTF NA TRBJ1-2 TRBV7-2 NA
TGTGCCAGCAGCTCGGGTAGATCGCGCACGGAGCGGTATTCACCCCTCCACTTT CASSSGRSRTERYSPLHF NA TRBJ1-6 TRBV7-9 NA
TGTGCCAGCAGCTTCAATAATCAGCCCCAGCATTTT CASSFNNQPQHF NA TRBJ1-5 TRBV7-9 NA
TGTGCCAGCAGCTTAGATTCAGATCAGGGGGCCGGTGGCTACACCTTC CASSLDSDQGAGGYTF TRBD1 TRBJ1-2 TRBV11-2 NA
TGTGCCAGCAGTGATCCGAGCACAGATACGCAGTATTTT CASSDPSTDTQYF NA TRBJ2-3 TRBV6-1 NA
TGTGCCACTTCTAGGGGGGAGAGAGGAGATACGCAGTATTTT CATSRGERGDTQYF NA TRBJ2-3 TRBV19 NA
TGTGCCAGCAGCTTCGACAGGGCAACTGAAGCTTTCTTT CASSFDRATEAFF TRBD1 TRBJ1-1 TRBV7-9 NA
TGTGCCAGTAGTTCTCCCGGGACCCTGAGCCTTAGCAATCAGCCCCAGCATTTT CASSSPGTLSLSNQPQHF NA TRBJ1-5 TRBV19 once
TGTGCCAGCAGCCCGGCGACTGGGCTCATCGAGCAGTTCTTC CASSPATGLIEQFF NA TRBJ2-1 TRBV7-6 NA
TGTGCCAGCAGCGTAAACGGGGCTAATGAAAAACTGTTTTTT CASSVNGANEKLFF NA TRBJ1-4 TRBV9 NA
TGCGCCAGCAGCCAAGTTGAGTACAATGAGCAGTTCTTC CASSQVEYNEQFF NA TRBJ2-1 TRBV4-3 NA
TGCGCCAGCAGCCTTGGGGGGAACCAAGAGACCCAGTACTTC CASSLGGNQETQYF NA TRBJ2-5 TRBV4-1 NA
TGTGCCAGCAGCTTAGCCGTAACAGGGATGGATACGCAGTATTTT CASSLAVTGMDTQYF NA TRBJ2-3 TRBV7-3 NA
TGTGCCAGCAGCTTACAGAGCACAGATACGCAGTATTTT CASSLQSTDTQYF NA TRBJ2-3 TRBV11-1 NA